The 28 T cell receptor beta chains listed next were all sequenced from one sample in a study of blood T cell repertoires in COVID-19. Generated by immunoSEQ multiplex PCR, the TCRdb table keeps only in-frame clones and is missing some. The sample holds 95,000 to 150,000 clones, more than 80% seen once. What was sequenced was peripheral blood. Receptor source: an elderly woman with COVID-19, enrolled during active disease.

This chain uses TRBV6-2 or TRBV6-3 with TRBJ2-7, with 8 bases lining up with TRBD2. This CDR3 contains 14 residues. J gave up 6 bases and V 8 bases, and 12 bases lay outside the gene matches. Looked up from germline, CDR1 is MNHEY and CDR2 is SVGEGT. The CDR3 spells CASRPPGGKGEQYF. The CDR3 region has the DNA TGTGCCAGCCGCCCTCCGGGAGGGAAGGGCGAGCAGTACTTC.

The J gene is TRBJ2-7, the V gene TRBV7-9; TRBD2 agrees at 13 bases. CDR3 length equals 15 residues. J was trimmed by 7 bases and V by 4 bases; bases with no gene match: 7. Germline V lookup: CDR1 SEHNR, CDR2 FQNEAQ (reference sequence). The DNA of the CDR3 is TGTGCCAGCAGCTCTGGACTAGCGGGAGTTTCAGAGCAGTACTTC. This encodes CASSSGLAGVSEQYF.

This chain joins TRBV28 and TRBJ2-7; possibly TRBD1 for D (8 bases). Germline lookup yields CDR1 MDHEN and CDR2 SYDVKM. The ends were cut back, 1 base at V and 3 bases at J, with 10 bases in the middle. There are 14 residues in the CDR3. Here the CDR3 DNA reads TGTGCCAGCAGTTTATACAGGGGGGGCTACGAGCAGTACTTC. Translated, it gives CASSLYRGGYEQYF.

The gene calls are TRBV28 and TRBJ2-1; D might be TRBD1 (5 bases). V was pared by 4 bases and J by 2 bases, with 12 bases between. Germline CDR1 reads MDHEN; CDR2 reads SYDVKM. CDR3 length equals 15 residues. CDR3 DNA sequence: TGTGCCAGCAGTTCTCAGGGTCCCCCCTACAATGAGCAGTTCTTC. Encoded protein: CASSSQGPPYNEQFF.

The chain has TRBV7-9 and TRBJ1-1; 7 nucleotides align to TRBD1. The CDR3 covers 16 residues. Germline CDR1 SEHNR, CDR2 FQNEAQ (reference sequence). V shed 2 bases, J shed 0 bases, and the junction held 6 bases outside the gene matches. The CDR3 coding sequence is TGTGCCAGCAGCTTACCCGGGACAGAGATGAACACTGAAGCTTTCTTT. It is translated as CASSLPGTEMNTEAFF. The full variable domain, its missing parts supplied by reference TRBV7-9 and TRBJ1-1, is DTGVSQNPRHKITKRGQNVTFRCDPISEHNRLYWYRQTLGQGPEFLTYFQNEAQLEKSRLLSDRFSAERPKGSFSTLEIQRTEQGDSAMYLCASSLPGTEMNTEAFFGQGTRLTVV.

The chain carries TRBV2 and TRBJ2-7; tentatively, D is TRBD2 (5 bases). The CDR3 has 14 amino acids. Germline CDR1 reads SNHLY; CDR2 reads FYNNEI. V was cut by 7 bases and J by 4 bases, with 17 bases left in between. The CDR3 is CASKEEGILYEQYF. The CDR3 bases are TGTGCCAGCAAGGAGGAAGGGATACTATACGAGCAGTACTTC.

V gene TRBV7-3 combines with J gene TRBJ2-5, with a tentative D call TRBD1 (6 bases). The CDR3 spans 13 residues. In germline, CDR1 is SGHTA, CDR2 FQGTGA. The ends were cut back, 4 bases at V and 6 bases at J, with 12 bases in the middle. The CDR3 DNA follows: TGTGCCAGCAGCTCTTCAGGGACACAGACCCAGTACTTC. This gives the protein CASSSSGTQTQYF.

The chain combines TRBV7-2 with TRBJ1-5, with D unclear. Looked up from germline, CDR1 is SGHTA and CDR2 is FQGNSA. V gave up 1 base and J gave up 5 bases, with 12 bases separating them. The CDR3 loop spans 15 amino acids. CDR3 sequence: CASSLDGRGYQPQHF. As DNA, the CDR3 is TGTGCCAGCAGCTTAGACGGGCGGGGATATCAGCCCCAGCATTTT. Supplemented by reference TRBV7-2 and TRBJ1-5, the full variable domain reads GAGVSQSPSNKVTEKGKDVELRCDPISGHTALYWYRQSLGQGLEFLIYFQGNSAPDKSGLPSDRFSAERTGGSVSTLTIQRTQQEDSAVYLCASSLDGRGYQPQHFGDGTRLSIL.

V and J are TRBV7-2 and TRBJ1-2; the match to TRBD1 covers 8 bases. The CDR3 is 13 residues long. Germline lookup yields CDR1 SGHTA and CDR2 FQGNSA. The V segment lost 3 bases and the J segment 6 bases; nucleotides outside the gene matches: 3. The DNA for the CDR3 is TGTGCCAGCAGCTTCGGACAGGGTGATGGCTACACCTTC. Residues: CASSFGQGDGYTF.

In this sample, this clone turned up a few times. CDR3 region: CASSLLSGQGATGNTIYF. For the CDR3, the DNA is TGTGCCAGCAGTTTACTGTCGGGACAGGGGGCGACTGGAAACACCATATATTTT. The gene calls are TRBV28 and TRBJ1-3, with 12 nucleotides matching TRBD1. Germline lookup yields CDR1 MDHEN and CDR2 SYDVKM. The CDR3 totals 18 residues. V shed 2 bases and J 2 bases; nucleotides not matched to a gene: 7.

The chain uses TRBV2 and TRBJ2-2; TRBD2 aligns across 10 bases. The CDR3 sequence is 16 residues long. J lost 1 base, V lost 7 bases, and 6 bases had no gene match. CDR1 SNHLY and CDR2 FYNNEI come from the germline V gene. CDR3 nucleotides: TGTGCCAGCATGTTTAGCGGGAGGCAGAACACCGGGGAGCTGTTTTTT. Translated, it gives CASMFSGRQNTGELFF.

The genes are TRBV7-8 and TRBJ2-1, with 7 bases aligning to TRBD2. Germline assignment: CDR1 SGHVS and CDR2 FQNEAQ. The CDR3 runs to 19 residues. The junction had 18 bases not matched to a gene; V was cut back by 5 bases and J by 2 bases. The CDR3 spells CASSTPALAARATYNEQFF. The CDR3 nucleotides are TGTGCCAGCAGCACCCCCGCCCTAGCGGCCCGGGCGACCTACAATGAGCAGTTCTTC.

The V and J genes are TRBV12-3 or TRBV12-4 and TRBJ1-1; no definite D call. Between the trimmed V and J ends, which lost 8 bases and 5 bases, there was a span of 15 bases. CDR3 length: 13 residues. CDR3 amino acids: CASSWGRRTEAFF. CDR3 in DNA: TGTGCCAGCTCTTGGGGTCGGAGGACTGAAGCTTTCTTT.

This clone was detected only a few times. The V call is TRBV29-1, the J call TRBJ2-1; 7 bases align to TRBD1. Germline CDR1 is SQVTM and CDR2 is ANQGSEA. The CDR3 consists of 15 residues. J gave up 5 bases and V 1 base, and 8 bases lay outside the gene matches. The CDR3 sequence: CSVEVWDSPNNEQFF. The CDR3, as DNA: TGCAGCGTTGAAGTATGGGACAGTCCTAACAATGAGCAGTTCTTC.

The rearrangement joins TRBV13 to TRBJ1-2; D is unclear. V was shortened by 2 bases and J by 4 bases, with 11 bases between the two germline ends. CDR1 is PRHDT and CDR2 is FYEKMQ in the germline V gene (reference sequence). The CDR3 totals 14 residues. CDR3 sequence (DNA): TGTGCCAGCAGCTTAAGGCGGAGCGGCTATGGCTACACCTTC. This sequence encodes CASSLRRSGYGYTF.

The rearrangement links TRBV28 to TRBJ1-2; the D is unclear. There are 14 residues in the CDR3. Looked up from germline, CDR1 is MDHEN and CDR2 is SYDVKM. Trimming left V 5 bases short and J 4 bases short, with 14 bases between. The CDR3 DNA reads as TGTGCCAGCAGTCCCAGTGGAGGAAGCTATGGCTACACCTTC. Encoded protein: CASSPSGGSYGYTF.

The chain couples TRBV18 to TRBJ1-2; D unresolved. CDR3 size: 13 residues. V gave up 3 bases and J gave up 8 bases, with 13 bases separating them. Germline V gene sequence: CDR1 KGHSH, CDR2 LQKENI. Here the CDR3 DNA reads TGTGCCAGCTCACCTGCGTGGGGAGGAGGCTACACCTTC. Translated, it gives CASSPAWGGGYTF.

This clone has only one observation. The chain carries TRBV9 and TRBJ2-7; unclear D gene. V was clipped by 0 bases and J by 2 bases, with 9 bases between them. The germline V gene encodes CDR1 SGDLS and CDR2 YYNGEE. There are 14 residues in the CDR3. CDR3 DNA sequence: TGTGCCAGCAGCGTAGGCGCGAGCCCCTACGAGCAGTACTTC. Translation: CASSVGASPYEQYF.

The V gene is TRBV12-3 or TRBV12-4, the J gene TRBJ1-2; no clear D. The CDR3 contains 13 residues. V dropped 1 base and J dropped 7 bases, with 10 bases sitting between them. The CDR3 is CASSLGFRLGYTF. DNA of the CDR3: TGTGCCAGCAGTTTAGGGTTCAGGCTTGGCTACACCTTC.

The chain joins TRBV7-9 to TRBJ2-3; the D is unclear. Trimming cost V 5 bases and J 0 bases, with 15 bases left between them. The CDR3 contains 16 residues. CDR1 is SEHNR and CDR2 is FQNEAQ in the germline V gene (reference sequence). CDR3 region: CASSLAGPPSTDTQYF. The DNA of the CDR3 is TGTGCCAGCAGCCTCGCTGGGCCACCAAGCACAGATACGCAGTATTTT.

V is TRBV5-4 and J is TRBJ2-7; a possible D gene is TRBD1 (6 bases). The CDR3 has 14 amino acids. Between the trimmed V and J ends, which lost 1 base and 5 bases, there was a span of 13 bases. Germline V gene sequence: CDR1 SGHNT, CDR2 YYREEE (reference sequence). CDR3 region: CASSLTGNRDEQYF. CDR3 sequence (DNA): TGTGCCAGCAGCTTGACAGGGAATCGGGACGAGCAGTACTTC.

J is TRBJ1-2 and V is TRBV5-6; no firm D call. Trimming stripped 2 bases from V and 2 bases from J, with 7 bases between. Germline CDR1 is SGHDT and CDR2 is YYEEEE. The CDR3 contains 13 residues. The CDR3 nucleotides are TGTGCCAGCAGCTTACAAGCGAACTATGGCTACACCTTC. This sequence encodes CASSLQANYGYTF.

J is TRBJ1-5 and V is TRBV28; TRBD1 aligns across 8 bases. Germline V gene data show CDR1 as MDHEN and CDR2 as SYDVKM. With 5 bases clipped from V and 6 bases from J, the junction kept 6 bases outside the gene matches. The CDR3 covers 14 residues. This CDR3 reads CASSPTGGSQPQHF. In DNA form, the CDR3 reads TGTGCCAGCAGTCCCACAGGGGGAAGTCAGCCCCAGCATTTT.

The chain couples TRBV19 to TRBJ1-1; TRBD1 agrees at 7 bases. The V segment lost 4 bases and the J segment 0 bases; nucleotides outside the gene matches: 8. Germline loops: CDR1 LNHDA, CDR2 SQIVND (reference sequence). The CDR3 consists of 16 residues. CDR3 sequence (DNA): TGTGCCAGTAGTACGCAACCGGGACAGCTGAACACTGAAGCTTTCTTT. It yields the protein CASSTQPGQLNTEAFF.

V and J are TRBV5-1 and TRBJ2-2; 9 bases are shared with TRBD1. Looked up from germline, CDR1 is SGHRS and CDR2 is YFSETQ. The CDR3 extends over 15 amino acids. The V segment lost 3 bases and the J segment 4 bases; nucleotides outside the gene matches: 4. This CDR3 is CASSSSTGGTGELFF. CDR3 nucleotides: TGCGCCAGCAGCTCGTCGACAGGGGGCACCGGGGAGCTGTTTTTT.

The chain is built from TRBV6-2 or TRBV6-3 and TRBJ2-1; 7 nucleotides align to TRBD2. CDR1 MNHEY and CDR2 SVGEGT come from the germline V gene. Trimming took 6 bases from V and 1 from J; bases not matched to a gene: 12. The CDR3 length is 17 residues. The CDR3: CASSYAAGGLSYNEQFF. The CDR3 DNA is TGTGCCAGCAGCTATGCCGCCGGGGGGTTATCCTACAATGAGCAGTTCTTC.

The V gene is TRBV7-2, the J gene TRBJ2-1, with a weak D call TRBD2 (6 bases). The CDR3 spans 16 residues. The V end lost 1 base, the J end lost 2 bases, and 12 bases lay between the germline ends. Germline CDR1 reads SGHTA; CDR2 reads FQGNSA. The CDR3 reads CASSLGPAGTYNEQFF. CDR3 nucleotide sequence: TGTGCCAGCAGCTTAGGGCCTGCGGGAACCTACAATGAGCAGTTCTTC. Full variable domain (rest looked up from reference TRBV7-2 and TRBJ2-1): GAGVSQSPSNKVTEKGKDVELRCDPISGHTALYWYRQSLGQGLEFLIYFQGNSAPDKSGLPSDRFSAERTGGSVSTLTIQRTQQEDSAVYLCASSLGPAGTYNEQFFGPGTRLTVL.

The V gene is TRBV6-2 or TRBV6-3, the J gene TRBJ2-1; TRBD2 agrees at 8 bases. CDR3 size: 15 residues. CDR1 MNHEY and CDR2 SVGEGT come from the germline V gene. J gave up 0 bases and V 5 bases, and 3 bases lay outside the gene matches. The CDR3 nucleotides are TGTGCCAGCAGTCGCAGCGGGAGCTCCTACAATGAGCAGTTCTTC. It is translated as CASSRSGSSYNEQFF.